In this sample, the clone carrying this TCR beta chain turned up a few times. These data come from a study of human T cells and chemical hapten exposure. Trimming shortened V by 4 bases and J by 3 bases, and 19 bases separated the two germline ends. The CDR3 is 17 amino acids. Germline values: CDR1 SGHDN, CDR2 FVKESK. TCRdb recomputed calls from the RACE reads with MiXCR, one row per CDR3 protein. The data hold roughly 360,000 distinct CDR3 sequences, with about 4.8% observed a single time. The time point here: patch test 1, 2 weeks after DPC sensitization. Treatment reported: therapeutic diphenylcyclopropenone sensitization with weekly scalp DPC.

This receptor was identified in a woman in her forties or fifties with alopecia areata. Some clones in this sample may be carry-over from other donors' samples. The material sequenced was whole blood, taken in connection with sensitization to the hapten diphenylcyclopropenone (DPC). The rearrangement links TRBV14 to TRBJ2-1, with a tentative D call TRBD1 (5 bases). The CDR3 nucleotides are TGTGCCAGCAGCCCCCCTTATGGAAGGGGTCGCTACAATGAGCAGTTCTTC. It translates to CASSPPYGRGRYNEQFF.